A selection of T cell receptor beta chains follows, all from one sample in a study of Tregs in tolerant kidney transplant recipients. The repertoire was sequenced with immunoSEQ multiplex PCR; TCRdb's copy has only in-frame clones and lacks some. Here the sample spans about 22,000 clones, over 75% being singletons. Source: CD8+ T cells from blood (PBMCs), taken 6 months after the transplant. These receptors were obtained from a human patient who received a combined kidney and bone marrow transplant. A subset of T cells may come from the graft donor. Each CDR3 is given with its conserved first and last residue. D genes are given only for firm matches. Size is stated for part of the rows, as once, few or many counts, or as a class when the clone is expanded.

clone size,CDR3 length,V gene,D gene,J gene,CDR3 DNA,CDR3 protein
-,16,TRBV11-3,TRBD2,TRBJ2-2,TGTGCCAGCAGCCAAGGGCTAGCGGCGAACACCGGGGAGCTGTTTTTT,CASSQGLAANTGELFF
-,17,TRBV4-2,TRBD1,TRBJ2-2,TGTGCCAGCAGCCAAGGCCGGACAGGGGCTTCCACCGGGGAGCTGTTTTTT,CASSQGRTGASTGELFF
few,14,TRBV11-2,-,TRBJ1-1,TGTGCCAGCAGCTTAGAATCGTGGAACACTGAAGCTTTCTTT,CASSLESWNTEAFF
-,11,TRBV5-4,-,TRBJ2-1,TGTGCCAGCAGCTCGTCCAATGAGCAGTTCTTC,CASSSSNEQFF
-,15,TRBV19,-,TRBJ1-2,TGTGCCAGTACCTTGTGGGGGCAGTATGGTGATGGCTACACCTTC,CASTLWGQYGDGYTF
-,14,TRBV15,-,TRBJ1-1,TGTGCCACCAGCAGAGACAGGGCCAACACTGAAGCTTTCTTT,CATSRDRANTEAFF
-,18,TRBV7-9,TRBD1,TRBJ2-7,TGTGCCAGCAGCTCGGCCCTTTTTGCCGGGACAGCCACCTACGAGCAGTACTTC,CASSSALFAGTATYEQYF
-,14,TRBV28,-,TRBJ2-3,TGTGCCAGCACTGATCGGGGTTGGACAGATACGCAGTATTTT,CASTDRGWTDTQYF
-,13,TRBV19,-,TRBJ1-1,TGTGCCAGTAGTATCGACAGCCCCACTGAAGCTTTCTTT,CASSIDSPTEAFF
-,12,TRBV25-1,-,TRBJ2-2,TGTGCCATACGCGCGAACACCGGGGAGCTGTTTTTT,CAIRANTGELFF
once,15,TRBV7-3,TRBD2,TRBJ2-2,TGTGCCAGCAGCTCTAGACTAGCGCCCACCGGGGAGCTGTTTTTT,CASSSRLAPTGELFF
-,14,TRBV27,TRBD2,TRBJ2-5,TGTGCCAGCAGTTTAAATGGGGGAGGGGAGACCCAGTACTTC,CASSLNGGGETQYF
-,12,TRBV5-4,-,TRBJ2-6,TGTGCTTCACAGTCTGGGGCCAACGTCCTGACTTTC,CASQSGANVLTF
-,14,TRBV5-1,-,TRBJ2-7,TGCGCCAGCAGCCCCGCCGGGAGCTCCTACGAGCAGTACTTC,CASSPAGSSYEQYF
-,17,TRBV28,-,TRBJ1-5,TGTGCCAGCAGTTTTAGCCTTGGCCAGGGGTTTATTCAGCCCCAGCATTTT,CASSFSLGQGFIQPQHF
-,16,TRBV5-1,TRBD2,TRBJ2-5,TGCGCCAGCAGCGCCGGACTAGCGGGAGGCCAAGAGACCCAGTACTTC,CASSAGLAGGQETQYF
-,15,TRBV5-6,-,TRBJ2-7,TGTGCCAGCAGCTTGGGGACTATATATTCTCACGAGCAGTACTTC,CASSLGTIYSHEQYF